This T cell receptor beta chain is from a study of T cell responses to AZD1222 COVID-19 vaccine. Study-level information: Second-dose schedules of about 4 or about 12 weeks were combined. Study-wide points: Spike as a whole was targeted by vaccine-associated CD4 TCRs, dominant at 160-218 and 743-854. Clonal diversity was possibly underestimated, and the donors were mostly white British, with more females. Repertoires were obtained only post-peak T cell response.

The CDR3 is 18 residues long. The V and J ends lost 3 bases and 5 bases, in that order; junction bases with no gene match: 17. Germline assignment: CDR1 ENHRY and CDR2 SYGVKD. Generated by immunoSEQ multiplex PCR, the TCRdb table keeps only in-frame clones and is missing some. The sample holds about 92,000 clones, roughly 90% seen once. Concerning this clone itself: As yet, its antigen is unknown.

The chain is built from TRBV10-3 and TRBJ1-1, with TRBD1 matching over 8 bases. This clonotype was sampled from an adult in good health. The material was peripheral blood, obtained on day 0 of AZD1222 vaccination. The CDR3 DNA is TGTGCCATCAGTGACCTTAATACAGGGGGGAGATGGAGGACTGAAGCTTTCTTT. Translation gives CAISDLNTGGRWRTEAFF.